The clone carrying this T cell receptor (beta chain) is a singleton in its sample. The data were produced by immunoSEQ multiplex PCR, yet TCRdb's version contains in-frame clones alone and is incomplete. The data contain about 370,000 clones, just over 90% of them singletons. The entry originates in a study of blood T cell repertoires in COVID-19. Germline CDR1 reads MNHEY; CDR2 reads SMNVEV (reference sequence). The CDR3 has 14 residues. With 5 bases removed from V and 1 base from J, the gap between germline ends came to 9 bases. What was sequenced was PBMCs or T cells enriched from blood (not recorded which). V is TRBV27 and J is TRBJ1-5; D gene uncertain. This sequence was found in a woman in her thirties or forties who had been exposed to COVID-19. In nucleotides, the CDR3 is TGTGCCAGCAGTAGACTTGGGAGCAATCAGCCCCAGCATTTT. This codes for CASSRLGSNQPQHF.